Below, 16 T cell receptor beta chains from the same sample are listed, as sequenced in a study of monozygotic twins with inflammatory bowel disease. From the 5' RACE reads, TCRdb lists one entry per CDR3 protein and no DNA. The table for this sample gives a few hundred thousand distinct CDR3 sequences. The sequenced material came from blood. The receptors come from a human donor with ulcerative colitis or Crohn's disease, or a healthy co-twin of an affected twin (not recorded which).

The chain is built from TRBV12-3 or TRBV12-4 and TRBJ2-3. The CDR3 is 14 amino acids. CDR3 loop: CASSPPLQSDTQYF.

The rearrangement joins TRBV4-1 to TRBJ1-5. This CDR3 comprises 14 residues. Germline assignment: CDR1 MGHRA and CDR2 YSYEKL. CDR3 sequence: CASSRTYSNQPQHF.

The chain combines TRBV12-3 or TRBV12-4 with TRBJ2-7. This CDR3 spans 13 amino acids. This chain's CDR3 is CASSLVAFGEQYF.

The chain is built from TRBV5-1 and TRBJ1-2; the TRBD1 assignment by TCRdb is unverifiable without DNA. Per the germline V gene, CDR1 is SGHRS and CDR2 is YFSETQ. The CDR3 loop spans 13 amino acids. The CDR3 reads CASSRQDYYGYTF.

The rearrangement joins TRBV11-2 to TRBJ2-7; absent DNA, TCRdb's TRBD1 call cannot be checked. The CDR3 loop spans 13 amino acids. Germline-derived CDR1 and CDR2 are SGHAT and FQNNGV. The CDR3 is CASFEKDSYEQYF.

The rearrangement joins TRBV20-1 to TRBJ2-2; TCRdb's D call, TRBD2, is unchecked because there is no DNA. This CDR3 has 13 amino acids. Per the germline V gene, CDR1 is DFQATT and CDR2 is SNEGSKA (reference sequence). CDR3 residues: CSAGSGGTGELFF.

The rearrangement links TRBV7-2 to TRBJ2-2. The germline V gene has CDR1 SGHTA and CDR2 FQGNSA. CDR3 length: 16 amino acids. This chain's CDR3 is CASSLGRTANTGELFF.

V is TRBV7-2 and J is TRBJ1-2; TCRdb's D call, TRBD1, is unchecked because there is no DNA. The length of the CDR3 is 13 residues. Germline-derived CDR1 and CDR2 are SGHTA and FQGNSA. CDR3 residues: CASSLVTGVGYTF.

CDR3 residues: CASSLLALEGEQFF. The gene calls are TRBV7-2 and TRBJ2-1; the TRBD2 assignment by TCRdb is unverifiable without DNA. The CDR3 is 14 amino acids. Germline CDR1 SGHTA, CDR2 FQGNSA.

J is TRBJ2-5 and V is TRBV4-3. This CDR3 is built from 15 residues. In germline, CDR1 is LGHNA, CDR2 YSLEER. CDR3 in amino acids: CASSQDKAAQETQYF.

This rearrangement joins TRBV12-3 or TRBV12-4 to TRBJ2-7; the TCRdb D gene call, TRBD2, has no DNA to confirm it. This CDR3 spans 14 amino acids. The CDR3 protein is CASSEGSDSYEQYF.

The chain combines TRBV20-1 with TRBJ2-5; absent DNA, TCRdb's TRBD2 call cannot be checked. Germline CDR1 and CDR2: DFQATT and SNEGSKA (reference sequence). The CDR3 loop spans 12 amino acids. CDR3 protein: CSARRDLETQYF.

The rearrangement uses TRBV7-2 and TRBJ1-5. This CDR3 region has 14 residues. CDR1 is SGHTA, CDR2 FQGNSA, per germline. The CDR3 loop is CASSLVSGTQPQHF.

V gene TRBV5-1 combines with J gene TRBJ2-7; TCRdb's assignment of TRBD1 cannot be checked, as there is no DNA. This CDR3 is 15 amino acids long. The germline V gene has CDR1 SGHRS and CDR2 YFSETQ. The CDR3 region is CASSYSSGTRGEQYF.

The chain is built from TRBV20-1 and TRBJ2-5. This CDR3 has 11 residues. Germline values: CDR1 DFQATT, CDR2 SNEGSKA (reference sequence). The CDR3 protein is CSADFQETQYF.

V usage is TRBV6-1 and J usage is TRBJ1-5. The CDR3 loop spans 15 amino acids. Germline V gene sequence: CDR1 MNHNS, CDR2 SASEGT. CDR3 residues: CATSPDLHANQPQHF.